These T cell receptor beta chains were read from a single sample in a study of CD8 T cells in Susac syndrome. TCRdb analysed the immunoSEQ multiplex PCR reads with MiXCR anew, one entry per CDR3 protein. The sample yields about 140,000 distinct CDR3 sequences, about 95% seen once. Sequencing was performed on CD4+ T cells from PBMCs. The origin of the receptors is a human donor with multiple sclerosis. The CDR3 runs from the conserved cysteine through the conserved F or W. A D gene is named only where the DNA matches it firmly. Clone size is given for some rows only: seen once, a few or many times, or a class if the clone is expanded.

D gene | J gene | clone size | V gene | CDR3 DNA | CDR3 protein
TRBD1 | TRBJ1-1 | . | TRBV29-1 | TGCAGCGCACGACAGGGGGCATCTTTCAACACTGAAGCTTTCTTT | CSARQGASFNTEAFF
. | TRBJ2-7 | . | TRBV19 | TGTGCCAGTGGGACGGCTCGCCCCTACGAGCAGTACTTC | CASGTARPYEQYF
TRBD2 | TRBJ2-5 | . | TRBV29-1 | TGCAGCGTTGAAGGGAGACTAGCGGGAGAGACCCAGTACTTC | CSVEGRLAGETQYF
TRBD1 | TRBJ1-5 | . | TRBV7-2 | TGTGCCAGCAGCTGGACAGGGACTAGCAATCAGCCCCAGCATTTT | CASSWTGTSNQPQHF
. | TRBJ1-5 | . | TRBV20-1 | TGCAGTGCTAGAGATCAACGGGGGGCGAGGCAGCCCCAGCATTTT | CSARDQRGARQPQHF
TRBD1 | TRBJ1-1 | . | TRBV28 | TGTGCCAGCAGGTCTGACAGGGGGCTCGAAGCTTTCTTT | CASRSDRGLEAFF
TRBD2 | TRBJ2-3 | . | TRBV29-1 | TGCAGCGGGGGGAAATTAGCGGGGACCACAGATACGCAGTATTTT | CSGGKLAGTTDTQYF
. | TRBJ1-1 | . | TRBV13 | TGTGCCAGCAGCTTACGGTGGACAGACATAAAATTT | CASSLRWTDIKF
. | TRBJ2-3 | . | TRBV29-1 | TGCAGCGTTGAACAGGGGGGGACCACAGATACGCAGTATTTT | CSVEQGGTTDTQYF
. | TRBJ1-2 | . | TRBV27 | TGTGCCAGCAGTTTAGGTGGCAGGCGGGAGGGCTACACCTTC | CASSLGGRREGYTF
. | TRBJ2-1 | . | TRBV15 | TGTGCCACCAGCAGGGGGGGCCCTTCGGTGAATGAGCAGTTCTTC | CATSRGGPSVNEQFF
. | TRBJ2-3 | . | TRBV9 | TGTGCCAGCAGCGTAGATTTGGGAGATACGCAGTATTTT | CASSVDLGDTQYF
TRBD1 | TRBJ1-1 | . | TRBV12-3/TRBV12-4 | TGTGCCAGCAGAGGACAGGGGGCTGAAGCTTTCTTT | CASRGQGAEAFF
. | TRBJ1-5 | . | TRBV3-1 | TGTGCCAGCAGCCCCCTTGGAGGGAAGGAGCCCCAGCATTTT | CASSPLGGKEPQHF
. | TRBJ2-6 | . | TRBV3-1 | TGTGCCAGCAGCCAACAGGGCGGCGGATCCTCTGGGGCCAACGTCCTGACTTTC | CASSQQGGGSSGANVLTF
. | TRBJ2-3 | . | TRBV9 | TGTGCCAGCAGCTCTCGACAGCTCCTTGCGGATACGCAGTATTTT | CASSSRQLLADTQYF
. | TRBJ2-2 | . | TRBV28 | TGTGCCAGCACCTATAGGGGCACCGGGGAGCTGTTTTTT | CASTYRGTGELFF
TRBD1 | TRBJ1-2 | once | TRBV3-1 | TGTGCCAGCAGCTACAGGGGCGCCGGCTACACCTTC | CASSYRGAGYTF
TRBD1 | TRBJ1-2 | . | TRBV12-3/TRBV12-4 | TGTGCCAGCAGTTTAGGCCCAGGGGGCGTAGGCTATGGCTACACCTTC | CASSLGPGGVGYGYTF
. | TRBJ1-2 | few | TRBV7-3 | TGTGCCAGCAGCTTAAACGGTTATGGCTACACCTTC | CASSLNGYGYTF
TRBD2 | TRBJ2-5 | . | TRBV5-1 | TGCGCCAGCAACCAGCGGGGCCAAGAGACCCAGTACTTC | CASNQRGQETQYF
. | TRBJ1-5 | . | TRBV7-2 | TGTGCCAGCAGCTTAGCGTCAGTTGTTGAGCCCCAGCATTTT | CASSLASVVEPQHF
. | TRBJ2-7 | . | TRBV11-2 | TGTGCCAGCAGCTTATCGGACGGTCTCTACGAGCAGTACTTC | CASSLSDGLYEQYF
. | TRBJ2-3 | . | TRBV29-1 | TGCAGCGTTGGGAACCCTACCAGCATGCATACGCAGTATTTT | CSVGNPTSMHTQYF
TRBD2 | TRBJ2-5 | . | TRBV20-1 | TGCAGTGCCAAGATGACTTTAGGACTAGTGGAGACCCAGTACTTC | CSAKMTLGLVETQYF
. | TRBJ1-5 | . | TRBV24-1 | TGTGCCACCGGAGGCGGGGGGCTAAGTCAGCCCCAGCATTTT | CATGGGGLSQPQHF
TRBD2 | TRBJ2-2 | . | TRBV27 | TGTGCCAGCAGTTTGACTAGCGGGGGGGCACTACTGAACACCGGGGAGCTGTTTTTT | CASSLTSGGALLNTGELFF
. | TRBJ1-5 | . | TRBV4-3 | TGCGCCAGCAGCCCAGATTATAGCAATCAGCCCCAGCATTTT | CASSPDYSNQPQHF
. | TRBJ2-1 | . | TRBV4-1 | TGCGCCAGCAGCCTTGAGGGTCCTAGGGGGAATGAGCAGTTCTTC | CASSLEGPRGNEQFF
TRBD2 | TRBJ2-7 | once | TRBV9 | TGTGCCAGCAGCGTAGACGGCGGGAGGGCGTCCTACGAGCAGTACTTC | CASSVDGGRASYEQYF
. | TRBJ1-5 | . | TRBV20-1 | TGCAGTGCTAGAGACTCGACACAACAGCCCCAGCATTTT | CSARDSTQQPQHF
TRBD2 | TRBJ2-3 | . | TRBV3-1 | TGTGCCAGCAGCATAGCGGATAGCGGGAGTTCCCATACGCAGTATTTT | CASSIADSGSSHTQYF
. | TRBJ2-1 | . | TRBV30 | TGTGCCTGGAGTGTTGGGGGGGCTGGGAGGCAGTTCTTC | CAWSVGGAGRQFF
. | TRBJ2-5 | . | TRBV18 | TGTGCCAGCTCACCTATCAGAGAAGAGACCCAGTACTTC | CASSPIREETQYF
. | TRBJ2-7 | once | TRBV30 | TGTGCCTGGAGTACAACAGGGAGCTCCTACGAGCAGTACTTC | CAWSTTGSSYEQYF
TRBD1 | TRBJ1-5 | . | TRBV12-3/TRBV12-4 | TGTGCCAGCAGCGTATTGAAATGGGACAGCCCTAATCAGCCCCAGCATTTT | CASSVLKWDSPNQPQHF
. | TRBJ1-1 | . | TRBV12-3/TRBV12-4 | TGTGCCAGCACTCGGTCGGATACGAACACTGAAGCTTTCTTT | CASTRSDTNTEAFF
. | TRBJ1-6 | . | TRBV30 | TGTGCCTGGGTAAACAGGGAAGCGAATTCACCCCTCCACTTT | CAWVNREANSPLHF
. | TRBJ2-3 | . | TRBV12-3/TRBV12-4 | TGTGCCAGCAGCCCATATGTCGATACGCAGTATTTT | CASSPYVDTQYF
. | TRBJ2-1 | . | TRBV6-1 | TGTGCCAGCAGTGAAGCGGGGGGATACAATGAGCAGTTCTTC | CASSEAGGYNEQFF
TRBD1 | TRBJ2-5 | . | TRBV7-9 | TGTGCCAGCAGCTTAGTCCCAGGGGGCAAAGAGACCCAGTACTTC | CASSLVPGGKETQYF
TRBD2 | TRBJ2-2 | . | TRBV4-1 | TGCGCCAGCAGCCAAGCTAGCGGGAGTAGCTCCGGGGAGCTGTTTTTT | CASSQASGSSSGELFF
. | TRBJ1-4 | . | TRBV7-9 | TGTGCCAGCAGCACCCGTGACAGTTTTAATGAAAAACTGTTTTTT | CASSTRDSFNEKLFF
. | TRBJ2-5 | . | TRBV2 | TGTGCCAGCAGGTGGGGACAAGAGACCCAGTACTTC | CASRWGQETQYF
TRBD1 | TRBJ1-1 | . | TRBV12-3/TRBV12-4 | TGTGCCAGCAGACGAACAGGGGGCACTGAAGCTTTCTTT | CASRRTGGTEAFF
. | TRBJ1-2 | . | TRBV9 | TGTGCCAGCAGCGGACTCCCCCCTAGGTCCAGGAGAATTTGGTATGGCTACACCTTC | CASSGLPPRSRRIWYGYTF
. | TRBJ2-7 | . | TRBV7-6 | TGTGCCAGCAGCTCCGCCATCGCTGCGGGGTACTACGAGCAGTACTTC | CASSSAIAAGYYEQYF
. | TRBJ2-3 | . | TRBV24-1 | TGTGCCACCAGCCAAGACAGCACAGATACGCAGTATTTT | CATSQDSTDTQYF
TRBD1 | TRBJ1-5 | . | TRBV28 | TGTGCCAGCAGCATCTGGGGACAGGGCAAGCGGCAGCCCCAGCATTTT | CASSIWGQGKRQPQHF
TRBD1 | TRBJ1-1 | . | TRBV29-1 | TGCAGCGTTGGGGACAGGGCAACTGAAGCTTTCTTT | CSVGDRATEAFF
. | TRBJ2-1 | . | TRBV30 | TGTGCCTGGTTGGAGGGCAGGGAGCAGTTCTTC | CAWLEGREQFF
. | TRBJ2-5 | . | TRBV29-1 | TGCAGCGTGGGCCCAGGACAAGAGACCCAGTACTTC | CSVGPGQETQYF
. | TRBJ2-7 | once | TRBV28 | TGTGCCAGCAGTCCCAACGGCCGGGAAGGCACCTACGAGCAGTACTTC | CASSPNGREGTYEQYF
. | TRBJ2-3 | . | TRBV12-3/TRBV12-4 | TGTGCCAGCTTAGACCAAAACACAGATACGCAGTATTTT | CASLDQNTDTQYF
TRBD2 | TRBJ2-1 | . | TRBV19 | TGTGCCAGTAGTATGGGGGTAGCGGGAGGTATTAGCCATGAGCAGTTCTTC | CASSMGVAGGISHEQFF
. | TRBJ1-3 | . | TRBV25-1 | TGTGCCAGCAGTGACGGGCTGACTTCTGGAAACACCATATATTTT | CASSDGLTSGNTIYF
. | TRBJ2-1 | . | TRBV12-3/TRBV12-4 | TGTGCCAGCAGTTTAGGGGGCTACAATGAGCAGTTCTTC | CASSLGGYNEQFF